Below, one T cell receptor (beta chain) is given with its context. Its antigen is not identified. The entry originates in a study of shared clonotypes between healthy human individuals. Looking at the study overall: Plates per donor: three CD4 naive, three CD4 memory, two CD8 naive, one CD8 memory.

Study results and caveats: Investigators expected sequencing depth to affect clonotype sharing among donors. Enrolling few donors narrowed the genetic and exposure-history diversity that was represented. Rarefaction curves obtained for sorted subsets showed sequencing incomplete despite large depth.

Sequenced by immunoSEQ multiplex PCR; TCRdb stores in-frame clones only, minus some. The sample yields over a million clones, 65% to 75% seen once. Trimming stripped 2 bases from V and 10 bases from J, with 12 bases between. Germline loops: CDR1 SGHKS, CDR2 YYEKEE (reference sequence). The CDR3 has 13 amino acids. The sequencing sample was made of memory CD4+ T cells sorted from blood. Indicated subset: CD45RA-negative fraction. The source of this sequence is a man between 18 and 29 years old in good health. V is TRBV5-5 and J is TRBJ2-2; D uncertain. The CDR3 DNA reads TGTGCCAGCAGCTTTCAGGCGGCCTTGGAGCTGTTTTTT. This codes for CASSFQAALELFF.